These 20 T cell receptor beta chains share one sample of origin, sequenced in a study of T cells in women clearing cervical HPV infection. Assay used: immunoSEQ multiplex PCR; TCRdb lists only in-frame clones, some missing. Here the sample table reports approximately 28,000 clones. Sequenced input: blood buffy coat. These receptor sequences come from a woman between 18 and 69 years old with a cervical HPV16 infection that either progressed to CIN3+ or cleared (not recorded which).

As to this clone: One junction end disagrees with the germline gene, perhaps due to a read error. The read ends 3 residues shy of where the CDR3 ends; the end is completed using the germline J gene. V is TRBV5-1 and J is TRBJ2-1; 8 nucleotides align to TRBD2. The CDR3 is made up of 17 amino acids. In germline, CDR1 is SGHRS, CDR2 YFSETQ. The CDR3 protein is CASSHGLAAANYSEQFF. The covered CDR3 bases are TGCGCCAGCTCACATGGACTAGCCGCCGCCAATTACAGTGAG.

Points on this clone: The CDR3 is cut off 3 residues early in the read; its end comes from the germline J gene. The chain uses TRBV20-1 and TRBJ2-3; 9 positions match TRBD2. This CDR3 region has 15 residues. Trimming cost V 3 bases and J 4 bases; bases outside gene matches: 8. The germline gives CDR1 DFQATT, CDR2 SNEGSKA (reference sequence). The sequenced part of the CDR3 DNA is TGCAGTGCTAGTAAGCGGGAGGTAGATGCAGATACG. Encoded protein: CSASKREVDADT. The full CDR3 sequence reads CSASKREVDADTQYF.

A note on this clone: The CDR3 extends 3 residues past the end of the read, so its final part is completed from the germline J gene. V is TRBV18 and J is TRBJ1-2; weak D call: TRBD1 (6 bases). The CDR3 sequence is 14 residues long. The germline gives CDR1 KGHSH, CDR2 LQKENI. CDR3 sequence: CASSPEDSLGGYTF. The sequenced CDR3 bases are TGTGCCAGCTCACCCGAGGACAGTCTGGGGGGC.

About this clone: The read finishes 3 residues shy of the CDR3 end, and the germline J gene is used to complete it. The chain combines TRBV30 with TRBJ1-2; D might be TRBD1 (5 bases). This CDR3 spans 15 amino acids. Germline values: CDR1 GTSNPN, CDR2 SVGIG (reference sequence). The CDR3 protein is CAWTPGTRVGNDYTF. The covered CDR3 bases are TGTGCCTGGACCCCCGGGACTAGGGTTGGCAATGAC.

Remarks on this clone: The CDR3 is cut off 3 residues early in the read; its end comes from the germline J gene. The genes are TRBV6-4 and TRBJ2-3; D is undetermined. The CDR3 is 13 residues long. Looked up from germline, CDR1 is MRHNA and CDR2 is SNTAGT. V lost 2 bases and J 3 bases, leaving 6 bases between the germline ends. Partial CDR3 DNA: TGTGCCAGCAGTGACAGCCCTACAGATACG. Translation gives CASSDSPTDT. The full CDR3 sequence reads CASSDSPTDTQYF.

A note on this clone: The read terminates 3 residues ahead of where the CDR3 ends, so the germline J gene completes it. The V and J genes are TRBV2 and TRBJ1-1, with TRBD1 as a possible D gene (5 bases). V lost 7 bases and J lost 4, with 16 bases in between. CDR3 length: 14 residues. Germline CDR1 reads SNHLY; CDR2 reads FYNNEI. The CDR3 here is CASMRLSGGTEAFF. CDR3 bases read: TGTGCCAGCATGAGGCTTAGCGGGGGCACTGAA.

CDR3 DNA (partial): TGTGCCAGTGCGGGCTCCTACGAC. As protein: CASAGSYD. The whole CDR3 protein reads CASAGSYDYTF. The V and J genes are TRBV7-9 and TRBJ1-2; D unclear. From the germline J gene comes the end of the CDR3, since the read stops 3 residues before it. This CDR3 comprises 11 residues. Germline assignment: CDR1 SEHNR and CDR2 FQNEAQ (reference sequence).

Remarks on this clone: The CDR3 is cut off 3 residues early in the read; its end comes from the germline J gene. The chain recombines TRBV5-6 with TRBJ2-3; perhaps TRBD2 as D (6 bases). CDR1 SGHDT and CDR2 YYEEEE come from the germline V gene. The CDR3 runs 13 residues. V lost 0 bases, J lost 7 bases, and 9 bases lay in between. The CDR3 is CASSLGGVYTQYF. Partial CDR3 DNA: TGTGCCAGCAGCTTGGGGGGGGTCTATACG.

CDR3 residues: CASSGDSYNEQFF. The CDR3 bases that were read are TGTGCCAGCAGTGGGGACAGTTACAATGAG. The rearrangement joins TRBV2 to TRBJ2-1; 7 bases are a match to TRBD1. The read finishes 3 residues shy of the CDR3 end, and the germline J gene is used to complete it. Germline trimming cut 4 bases from V and 4 bases from J; bases unmatched to any gene: 1. The CDR3 is 13 residues long. CDR1 is SNHLY, CDR2 FYNNEI, per germline.

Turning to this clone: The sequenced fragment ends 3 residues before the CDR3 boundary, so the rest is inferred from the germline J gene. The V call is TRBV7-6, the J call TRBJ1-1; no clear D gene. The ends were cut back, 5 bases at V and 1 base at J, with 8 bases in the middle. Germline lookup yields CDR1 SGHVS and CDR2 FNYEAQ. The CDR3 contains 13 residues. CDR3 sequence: CASSPIQNTEAFF. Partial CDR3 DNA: TGTGCCAGCAGCCCAATCCAGAACACTGAA.

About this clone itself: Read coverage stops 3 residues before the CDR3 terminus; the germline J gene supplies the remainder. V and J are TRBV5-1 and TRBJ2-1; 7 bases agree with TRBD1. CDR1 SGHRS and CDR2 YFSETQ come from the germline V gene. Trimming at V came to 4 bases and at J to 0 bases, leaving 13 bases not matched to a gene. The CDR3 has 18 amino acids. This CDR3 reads CASSRETGTANSYNEQFF. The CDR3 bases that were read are TGCGCCAGCAGCCGCGAGACCGGGACAGCGAACTCCTACAATGAG.

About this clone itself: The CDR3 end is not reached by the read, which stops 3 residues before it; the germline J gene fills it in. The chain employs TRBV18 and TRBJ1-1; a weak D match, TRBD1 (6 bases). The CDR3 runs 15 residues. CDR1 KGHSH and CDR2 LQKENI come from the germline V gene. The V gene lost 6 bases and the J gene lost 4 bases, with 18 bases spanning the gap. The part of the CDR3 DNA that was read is TGTGCCAGCTCCCTGGGGGGGGGCGGAAGCACTGAA. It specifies CASSLGGGGSTE. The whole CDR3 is CASSLGGGGSTEAFF.

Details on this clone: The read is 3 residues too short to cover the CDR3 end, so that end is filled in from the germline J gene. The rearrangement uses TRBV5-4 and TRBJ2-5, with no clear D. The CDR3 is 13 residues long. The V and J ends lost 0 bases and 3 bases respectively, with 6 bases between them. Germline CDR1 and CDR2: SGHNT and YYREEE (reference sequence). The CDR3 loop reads CASSLGGKETQYF. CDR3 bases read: TGTGCCAGCAGCTTGGGCGGAAAAGAGACC.

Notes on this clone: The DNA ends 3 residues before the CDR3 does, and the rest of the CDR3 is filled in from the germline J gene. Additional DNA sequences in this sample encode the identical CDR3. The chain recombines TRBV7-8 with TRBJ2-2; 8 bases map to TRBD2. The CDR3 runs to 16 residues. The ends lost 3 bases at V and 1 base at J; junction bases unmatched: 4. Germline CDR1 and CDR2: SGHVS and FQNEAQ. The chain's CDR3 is CASSLQGLVNTGELFF. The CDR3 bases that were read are TGTGCCAGCAGCTTGCAGGGACTAGTGAACACCGGGGAG.

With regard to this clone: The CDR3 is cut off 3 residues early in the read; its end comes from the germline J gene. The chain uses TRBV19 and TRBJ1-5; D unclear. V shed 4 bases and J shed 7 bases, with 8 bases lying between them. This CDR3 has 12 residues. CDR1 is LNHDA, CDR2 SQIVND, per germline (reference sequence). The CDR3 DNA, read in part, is TGTGCCAGTAGTAGCGATTTCCAGCCC. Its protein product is CASSSDFQP. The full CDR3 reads CASSSDFQPQHF.

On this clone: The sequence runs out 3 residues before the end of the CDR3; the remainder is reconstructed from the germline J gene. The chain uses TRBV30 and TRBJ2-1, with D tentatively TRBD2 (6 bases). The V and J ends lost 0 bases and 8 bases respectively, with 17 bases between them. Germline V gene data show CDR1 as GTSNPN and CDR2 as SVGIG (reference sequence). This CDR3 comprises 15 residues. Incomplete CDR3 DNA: TGTGCCTGGAGTGTGCGGCGGGGACGGGGTGATGAG. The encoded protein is CAWSVRRGRGDE. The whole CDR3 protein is CAWSVRRGRGDEQFF.

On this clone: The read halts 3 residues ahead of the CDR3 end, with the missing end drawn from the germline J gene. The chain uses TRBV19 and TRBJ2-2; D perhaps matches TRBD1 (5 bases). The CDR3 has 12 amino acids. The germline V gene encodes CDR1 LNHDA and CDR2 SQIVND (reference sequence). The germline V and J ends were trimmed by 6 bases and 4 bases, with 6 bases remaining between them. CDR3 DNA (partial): TGTGCCAGTAGCAGGGTCACCGGGGAG. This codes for CASSRVTGE. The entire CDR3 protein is CASSRVTGELFF.

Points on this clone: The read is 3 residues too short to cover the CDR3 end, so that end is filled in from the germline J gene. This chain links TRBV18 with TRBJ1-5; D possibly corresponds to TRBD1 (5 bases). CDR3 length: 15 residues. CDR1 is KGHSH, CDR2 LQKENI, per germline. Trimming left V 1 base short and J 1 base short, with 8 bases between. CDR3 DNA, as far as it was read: TGTGCCAGCTCACCACGGGCAGGGAGCAATCAGCCC. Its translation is CASSPRAGSNQP. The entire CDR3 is CASSPRAGSNQPQHF.

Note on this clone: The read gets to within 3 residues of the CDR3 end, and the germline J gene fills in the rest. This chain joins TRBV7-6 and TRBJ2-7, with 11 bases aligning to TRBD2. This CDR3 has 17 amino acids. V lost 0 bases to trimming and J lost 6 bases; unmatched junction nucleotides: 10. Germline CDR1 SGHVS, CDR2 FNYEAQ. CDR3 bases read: TGTGCCAGCAGCTTAGCTAATAGCGGGAGGGTCGACTCCGAG. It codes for CASSLANSGRVDSE. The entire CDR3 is CASSLANSGRVDSEQYF.

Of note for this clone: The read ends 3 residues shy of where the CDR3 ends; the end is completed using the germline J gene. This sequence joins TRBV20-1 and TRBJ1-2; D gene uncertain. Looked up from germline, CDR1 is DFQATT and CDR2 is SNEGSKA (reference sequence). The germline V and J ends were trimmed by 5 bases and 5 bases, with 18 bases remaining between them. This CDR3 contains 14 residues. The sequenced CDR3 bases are TGCAGTGCTGGCCGTAAAGGGCCGATATATGGC. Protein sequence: CSAGRKGPIYG. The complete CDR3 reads CSAGRKGPIYGYTF.